This T cell receptor (beta chain) was recorded in a study of human T cells and chemical hapten exposure. Time point here: patch test 1, 2 weeks after DPC sensitization. Specified treatment: therapeutic diphenylcyclopropenone sensitization with weekly scalp DPC. The library put unique molecular identifiers onto individual cDNA molecules. TCRdb passed the RACE reads through MiXCR, listing each CDR3 protein once. Among 180,000 or so distinct CDR3 sequences, roughly 15% were seen once, and the ten largest hold 1.5% to 2%. This clonotype has a count of ten or more. Per germline, CDR1 MNHNS and CDR2 SASEGT. Trimming took 6 bases from V and 5 from J, leaving 17 bases between them. CDR3 length: 15 residues.

Sequenced here: whole blood, sampled in connection with sensitization to the hapten diphenylcyclopropenone (DPC). The clonotype originates from a woman aged 25 to 39 with alopecia areata. Some clones in this sample may be carry-over from other donors' samples. The V call is TRBV6-1, the J call TRBJ1-5, with D tentatively TRBD1 (6 bases). CDR3 coding DNA: TGTGCCAGCAGCCCAGCCGACAGGCCCGATCAGCCCCAGCATTTT. Residues: CASSPADRPDQPQHF.